The next 23 T cell receptor beta chains were all read from a single sample in a study of cytomegalovirus exposure and HLA in healthy donors. The primer mix had 60 Vbeta and 13 Jbeta primers. Profiling relied on immunoSEQ multiplex PCR, and the TCRdb table lists in-frame clones only, not all of them. The data hold some 150,000 clones, with 70% observed a single time. The specimen was PBMCs. The receptors stem from a woman in her sixties in good health and CMV-seropositive.

This chain joins TRBV11-3 and TRBJ2-1, with TRBD2 identical over 9 bases. J was trimmed by 5 bases and V by 1 base; bases with no gene match: 3. From germline, CDR1 is SGHNT and CDR2 YENEEA. The CDR3 length is 15 residues. Here the CDR3 reads CASSLGSSGNNEQFF. The CDR3 coding sequence is TGTGCCAGCAGCTTAGGGTCTAGCGGGAACAATGAGCAGTTCTTC.

The chain links TRBV5-1 to TRBJ2-2, with 8 bases that match TRBD1. This CDR3 contains 15 residues. CDR1 and CDR2 (germline): SGHRS, YFSETQ. J gave up 8 bases and V 4 bases, and 10 bases lay outside the gene matches. The CDR3 sequence: CASSPGQGLIGELFF. CDR3 coding DNA: TGCGCCAGCAGCCCCGGACAGGGCCTGATTGGGGAGCTGTTTTTT.

The chain uses TRBV10-3 and TRBJ1-1; D remains ambiguous. The V and J ends lost 2 bases and 9 bases respectively, with 16 bases between them. Germline-derived CDR1 and CDR2 are ENHRY and SYGVKD. This CDR3 is built from 14 residues. CDR3 sequence: CAISERGGLDKAFF. The CDR3 nucleotides read TGTGCCATCAGTGAGAGAGGAGGGCTAGATAAAGCTTTCTTT.

The chain employs TRBV2 and TRBJ2-5, with 14 bases fitting TRBD2. V lost 4 bases, J lost 4 bases, and 8 bases stayed unmatched. The CDR3 contains 17 residues. CDR1 is SNHLY, CDR2 FYNNEI, per germline. The CDR3 reads CASSVPGLAGGGETQYF. DNA of the CDR3: TGTGCCAGCAGTGTCCCCGGACTAGCGGGAGGAGGAGAGACCCAGTACTTC.

The rearrangement links TRBV5-1 to TRBJ1-1; TRBD1 matches 10 bases. The CDR3 length is 14 residues. Germline CDR1 and CDR2: SGHRS and YFSETQ. V shed 5 bases, J shed 1 base, and the junction held 2 bases outside the gene matches. The CDR3, as DNA: TGCGCCAGCAGGACAGGGGGCCCGAACACTGAAGCTTTCTTT. This sequence encodes CASRTGGPNTEAFF.

The chain combines TRBV11-2 with TRBJ2-1; the match to TRBD2 covers 12 bases. Unmatched junction bases numbered 12, after V lost 5 bases and J lost 7 bases. This CDR3 is 17 amino acids long. Germline V gives CDR1 SGHAT, CDR2 FQNNGV. The chain's CDR3 is CASSLRETSGSNNEQFF. The DNA of the CDR3 is TGTGCCAGCAGCCTAAGGGAGACTAGCGGGAGTAATAATGAGCAGTTCTTC.

The chain links TRBV29-1 to TRBJ1-2; D possibly corresponds to TRBD1 (6 bases). Trimming pared 5 bases from V and 4 bases from J, leaving 20 bases between. Germline CDR1 is SQVTM and CDR2 is ANQGSEA. CDR3 length: 15 amino acids. The CDR3 is CSVIYTITGPYGYTF. The CDR3, as DNA: TGCAGCGTTATTTACACCATTACAGGGCCCTATGGCTACACCTTC.

The V call is TRBV7-9, the J call TRBJ1-2, with D possibly matching TRBD1 (5 bases). Trimming left V 5 bases short and J 6 bases short, with 16 bases between. The CDR3 loop spans 14 amino acids. Per germline, CDR1 SEHNR and CDR2 FQNEAQ (reference sequence). The DNA for the CDR3 is TGTGCCAGCAGCCCTTCAGGGTCTGCTGATGGCTACACCTTC. Translated, it gives CASSPSGSADGYTF.

This rearrangement joins TRBV15 to TRBJ2-5, with TRBD1 identical over 8 bases. With 3 bases clipped from V and 5 bases from J, the junction kept 5 bases outside the gene matches. CDR3 length equals 14 residues. CDR1 and CDR2 from the germline V gene are LNHNV and YYDKDF (reference sequence). This chain's CDR3 is CATSSTGGWETQYF. The DNA of the CDR3 is TGTGCCACCAGCAGTACAGGGGGGTGGGAGACCCAGTACTTC.

This clone has more than one count but fewer than ten. The chain uses TRBV11-2 and TRBJ1-3; the match to TRBD1 covers 11 bases. This CDR3 spans 19 amino acids. V gave up 5 bases and J gave up 2 bases; unmatched junction bases: 14. The germline V gene has CDR1 SGHAT and CDR2 FQNNGV. In DNA form, the CDR3 reads TGTGCCAGCAGCCTCCTCCCGGGACAGGGGGTGCTGGCTGGAAACACCATATATTTT. Its translation: CASSLLPGQGVLAGNTIYF.

The rearrangement uses TRBV19 and TRBJ2-7, with 9 bases identical to TRBD2. Trimming took 2 bases from V and 2 from J; bases not matched to a gene: 7. Germline CDR1 LNHDA, CDR2 SQIVND (reference sequence). The CDR3 is 16 residues long. For the CDR3, the DNA is TGTGCCAGTAGTATATCTACAGCGGGAGGACCCTACGAGCAGTACTTC. Protein product: CASSISTAGGPYEQYF.

The V and J genes are TRBV7-3 and TRBJ2-2, with a possible D match to TRBD1 (6 bases). Trimming took off 4 bases at V and 6 bases at J, with 6 bases between the two ends. Germline V gives CDR1 SGHTA, CDR2 FQGTGA. The CDR3 contains 12 residues. CDR3 protein: CASSSGAGELFF. CDR3 in DNA: TGTGCCAGCAGCTCAGGGGCCGGGGAGCTGTTTTTT. The full variable domain, with the rest looked up from reference TRBV7-3 and TRBJ2-2, is GAGVSQTPSNKVTEKGKYVELRCDPISGHTALYWYRQSLGQGPEFLIYFQGTGAADDSGLPNDRFFAVRPEGSVSTLKIQRTERGDSAVYLCASSSGAGELFFGEGSRLTVL.

This chain uses TRBV15 with TRBJ2-7; 7 positions agree with TRBD2. Trimming removed 0 bases from V and 6 bases from J; junction bases left unmatched: 8. The length of the CDR3 is 15 residues. Germline V gives CDR1 LNHNV, CDR2 YYDKDF (reference sequence). CDR3 DNA sequence: TGTGCCACCAGCAGAGATGTAGTGGGAGGGCGCGAGCAGTACTTC. It yields the protein CATSRDVVGGREQYF.

The chain uses TRBV5-1 and TRBJ2-1; 9 nucleotides align to TRBD1. CDR3 length: 16 residues. V lost 0 bases to trimming and J lost 3 bases; unmatched junction nucleotides: 4. CDR1 and CDR2 from the germline V gene are SGHRS and YFSETQ. CDR3 nucleotides: TGCGCCAGCAGCTTGGTGCCGGGACAGGGCTACAATGAGCAGTTCTTC. It encodes CASSLVPGQGYNEQFF.

The table lists this clone with a few counts. This chain uses TRBV2 with TRBJ2-1; 11 bases fit TRBD2. Germline V gives CDR1 SNHLY, CDR2 FYNNEI. CDR3 length: 15 amino acids. V was pared by 6 bases and J by 3 bases, with 4 bases of the junction left unmatched. CDR3 nucleotides: TGTGCCAGCAGGAACGGGACTAGCGGCTACAATGAGCAGTTCTTC. Its translation: CASRNGTSGYNEQFF.

The chain carries TRBV7-3 and TRBJ2-7; 10 nucleotides align to TRBD2. Germline CDR1 reads SGHTA; CDR2 reads FQGTGA. V dropped 5 bases and J dropped 3; count of bases not matched to a gene: 4. This CDR3 is 14 amino acids long. The CDR3 coding sequence is TGTGCCAGCAGCCCCCCTAGCGGGAGCTACGAGCAGTACTTC. It codes for CASSPPSGSYEQYF.

A few counts support this clone. The genes are TRBV5-1 and TRBJ2-2; D not certain. The CDR3 contains 14 residues. The germline CDR1 and CDR2 sequences are SGHRS and YFSETQ. V gave up 4 bases and J gave up 3 bases, with 10 bases separating them. This CDR3 is CASSHTGYTGELFF. For the CDR3, the DNA is TGCGCCAGCAGCCACACCGGGTACACCGGGGAGCTGTTTTTT.

Only a few counts were recorded for this clone. The V call is TRBV15, the J call TRBJ1-1, with a possible D match to TRBD1 (5 bases). Germline V lookup: CDR1 LNHNV, CDR2 YYDKDF (reference sequence). The CDR3 totals 14 residues. V lost 1 base to trimming and J lost 2 bases, with 8 bases between them. The CDR3 protein is CATSRAGSNTEAFF. CDR3 in DNA: TGTGCCACCAGCAGAGCAGGGTCAAACACTGAAGCTTTCTTT.

The J gene is TRBJ2-1, the V gene TRBV29-1, with 8 positions matching TRBD2. Germline CDR1 is SQVTM and CDR2 is ANQGSEA. The CDR3 is 14 residues long. With 4 bases clipped from V and 5 bases from J, the junction kept 7 bases outside the gene matches. Here the CDR3 DNA reads TGCAGCGTTGTGGCGGGAGGAGGGAACAATGAGCAGTTCTTC. Translating it yields CSVVAGGGNNEQFF.

This clone has a handful of counts. The gene calls are TRBV9 and TRBJ2-1; D is perhaps TRBD2 (5 bases). The CDR3 is 14 residues long. CDR1 is SGDLS, CDR2 YYNGEE, per germline. The ends were cut back, 3 bases at V and 7 bases at J, with 14 bases in the middle. CDR3 bases: TGTGCCAGCAGCGCACTGAGGACTGTTAATGAGCAGTTCTTC. Translated: CASSALRTVNEQFF. The full variable domain, in which reference TRBV9 and TRBJ2-1 provide the parts outside the CDR3, is DSGVTQTPKHLITATGQRVTLRCSPRSGDLSVYWYQQSLDQGLQFLIQYYNGEERAKGNILERFSAQQFPDLHSELNLSSLELGDSALYFCASSALRTVNEQFFGPGTRLTVL.

The V and J genes are TRBV20-1 and TRBJ1-2, with D possibly matching TRBD1 (6 bases). Germline V gene sequence: CDR1 DFQATT, CDR2 SNEGSKA (reference sequence). Trimming removed 3 bases from V and 7 bases from J, with 9 bases in between. The CDR3 is 11 amino acids. CDR3 region: CSASAGAGYTF. The CDR3 DNA reads as TGCAGTGCTAGTGCAGGGGCTGGCTACACCTTC.

This CDR3 is CASSWDRLSSYEQYF. In DNA form, the CDR3 reads TGTGCCAGCAGCTGGGACAGGCTGAGCTCCTACGAGCAGTACTTC. The rearrangement uses TRBV7-9 and TRBJ2-5; TRBD1 matches at 8 bases. The last part of the DNA fits TRBJ2-7 better; the J call may be wrong. CDR1 is SEHNR, CDR2 FQNEAQ, per germline (reference sequence). CDR3 length equals 15 residues.

The chain links TRBV5-1 to TRBJ2-3; perhaps TRBD2 as D (7 bases). The CDR3 has 18 amino acids. Trimming removed 1 base from V and 5 bases from J, with 23 bases in between. CDR1 and CDR2 (germline): SGHRS, YFSETQ. The CDR3 bases are TGCGCCAGCAGCTTGAACCCTCAAACGGCGGGGGCGGGAGATACGCAGTATTTT. Protein product: CASSLNPQTAGAGDTQYF.